This TCR beta chain was retrieved from a study of T cell repertoires in cytomegalovirus infection. This clonotype was seen at least ten times. TCRdb processed the reads anew with MiXCR; each CDR3 protein has one entry. The repertoire holds fewer than 350,000 distinct CDR3 sequences, with roughly 17% as singletons. CDR3 length: 14 amino acids. V was pared by 7 bases and J by 4 bases, with 14 bases between. The germline V gene encodes CDR1 MDHEN and CDR2 SYDVKM. This receptor was taken from a human donor in good health (CMV status not recorded). Some clones in this sample may be carry-over from other donors' samples. This sequence joins TRBV28 and TRBJ1-5; TRBD1 is a possible D gene (5 bases). Source material: PBMCs. This CDR3 reads CASTSGTINQPQHF. In DNA form, the CDR3 reads TGTGCCAGCACCTCGGGGACTATTAATCAGCCCCAGCATTTT.